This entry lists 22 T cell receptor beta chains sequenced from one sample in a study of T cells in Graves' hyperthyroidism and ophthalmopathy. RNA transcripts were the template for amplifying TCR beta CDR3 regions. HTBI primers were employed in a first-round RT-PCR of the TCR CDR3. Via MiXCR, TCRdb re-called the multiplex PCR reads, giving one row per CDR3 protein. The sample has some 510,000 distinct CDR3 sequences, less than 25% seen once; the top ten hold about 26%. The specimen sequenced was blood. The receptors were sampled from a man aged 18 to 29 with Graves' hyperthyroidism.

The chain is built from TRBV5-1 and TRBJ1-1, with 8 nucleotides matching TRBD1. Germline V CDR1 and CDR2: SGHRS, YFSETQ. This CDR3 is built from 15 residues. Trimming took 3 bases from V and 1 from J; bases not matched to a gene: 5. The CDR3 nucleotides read TGCGCCAGCAGCTGGATCGACAGGGGGAACACTGAAGCTTTCTTT. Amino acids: CASSWIDRGNTEAFF.

The DNA for the CDR3 is TGCGCCAGCAGCCAAGGTCGACCGGGACAGGGGGCGCGGGAGCAGTACTTC. Its protein product is CASSQGRPGQGAREQYF. The rearrangement joins TRBV4-1 to TRBJ2-7; 12 nucleotides align to TRBD1. The J segment lost 7 bases and the V segment lost 1 base, leaving 11 bases of the junction unmatched. The CDR3 runs 17 residues. The V gene's germline CDR1 is MGHRA and CDR2 YSYEKL.

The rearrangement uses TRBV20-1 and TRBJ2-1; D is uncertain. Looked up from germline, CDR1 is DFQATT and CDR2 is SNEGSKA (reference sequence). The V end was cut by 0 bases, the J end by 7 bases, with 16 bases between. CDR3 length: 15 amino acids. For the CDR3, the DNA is TGCAGTGCTAGAGATCGGTCCCGGTGGAAGAATGAGCAGTTCTTC. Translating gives CSARDRSRWKNEQFF.

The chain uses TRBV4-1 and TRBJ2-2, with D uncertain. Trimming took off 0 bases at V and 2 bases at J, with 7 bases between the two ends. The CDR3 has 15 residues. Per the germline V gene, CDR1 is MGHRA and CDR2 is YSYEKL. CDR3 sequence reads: CASSQEGRNTGELFF. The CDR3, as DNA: TGCGCCAGCAGCCAAGAAGGCCGAAACACCGGGGAGCTGTTTTTT.

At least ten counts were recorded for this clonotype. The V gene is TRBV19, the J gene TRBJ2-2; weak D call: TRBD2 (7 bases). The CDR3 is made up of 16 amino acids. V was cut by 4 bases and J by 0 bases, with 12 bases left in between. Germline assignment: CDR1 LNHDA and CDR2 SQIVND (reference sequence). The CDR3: CASSKGGLPNTGELFF. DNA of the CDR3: TGTGCCAGTAGTAAGGGGGGACTACCGAACACCGGGGAGCTGTTTTTT.

The CDR3 DNA sequence: TGTGCCAGCAGTTCCGAGGGACACCCAGATCAGCCCCAGCATTTT. Its translation: CASSSEGHPDQPQHF. The genes are TRBV12-3 or TRBV12-4 and TRBJ1-5; D perhaps matches TRBD1 (6 bases). Deletions cut 4 bases from V and 5 bases from J, with 15 bases between. CDR3 size: 15 residues.

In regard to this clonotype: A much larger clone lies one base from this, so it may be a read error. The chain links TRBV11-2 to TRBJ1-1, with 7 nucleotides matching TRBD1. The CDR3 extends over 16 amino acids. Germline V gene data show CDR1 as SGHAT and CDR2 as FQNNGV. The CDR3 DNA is TGTGCCGGCAGCTTAGGACCCACAGGGGTGGGCACTGAAGCTTTCTTT. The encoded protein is CAGSLGPTGVGTEAFF.

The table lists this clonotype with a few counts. The CDR3 loop reads CASSESGAPQHF. The CDR3 nucleotides read TGTGCCAGCAGTGAATCCGGTGCGCCCCAGCATTTT. This chain connects TRBV6-1 to TRBJ1-5; no firm D call. Germline values: CDR1 MNHNS, CDR2 SASEGT. Trimming left V 2 bases short and J 9 bases short, with 8 bases between. The CDR3 runs 12 residues.

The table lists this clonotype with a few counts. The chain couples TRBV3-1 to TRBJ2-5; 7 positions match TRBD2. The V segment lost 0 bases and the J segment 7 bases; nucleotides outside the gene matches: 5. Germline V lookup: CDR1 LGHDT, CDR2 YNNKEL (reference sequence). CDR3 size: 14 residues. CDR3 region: CASSQDARGGTQYF. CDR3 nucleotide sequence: TGTGCCAGCAGCCAAGACGCACGCGGGGGGACCCAGTACTTC.

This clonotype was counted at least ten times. This chain's CDR3 is CASSYGRLSYEQYF. CDR3 nucleotides: TGTGCCAGCAGTTACGGCAGGCTCTCCTACGAGCAGTACTTC. The V gene is TRBV12-3 or TRBV12-4, the J gene TRBJ2-7; unclear D gene. This CDR3 comprises 14 residues. V was shortened by 4 bases and J by 0 bases, with 10 bases between the two germline ends.

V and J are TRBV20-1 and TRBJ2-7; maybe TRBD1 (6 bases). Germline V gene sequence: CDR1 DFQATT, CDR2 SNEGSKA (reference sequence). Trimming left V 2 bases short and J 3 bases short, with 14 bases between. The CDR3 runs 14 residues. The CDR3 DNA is TGCAGTGCTAGACGAGACAGGAAAGACTACGAGCAGTACTTC. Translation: CSARRDRKDYEQYF.

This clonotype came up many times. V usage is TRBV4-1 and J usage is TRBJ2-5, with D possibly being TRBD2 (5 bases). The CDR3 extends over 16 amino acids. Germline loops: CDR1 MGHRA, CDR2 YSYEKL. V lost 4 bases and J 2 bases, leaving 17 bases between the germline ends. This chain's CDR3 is CASSRYRKERQETQYF. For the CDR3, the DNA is TGCGCCAGCAGCCGTTACCGCAAGGAGCGGCAAGAGACCCAGTACTTC.

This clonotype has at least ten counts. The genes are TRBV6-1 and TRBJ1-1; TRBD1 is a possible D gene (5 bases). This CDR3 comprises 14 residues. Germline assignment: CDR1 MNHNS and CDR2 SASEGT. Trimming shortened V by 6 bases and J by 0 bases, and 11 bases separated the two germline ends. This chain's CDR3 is CASRRDSMNTEAFF. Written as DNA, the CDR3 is TGTGCCAGCAGGCGAGACAGCATGAACACTGAAGCTTTCTTT.

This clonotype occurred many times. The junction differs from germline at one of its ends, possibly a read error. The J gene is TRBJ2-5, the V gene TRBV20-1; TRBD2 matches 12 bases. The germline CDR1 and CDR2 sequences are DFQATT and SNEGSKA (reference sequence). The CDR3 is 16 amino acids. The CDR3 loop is CNARSGTSGPKETQYF. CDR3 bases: TGCAATGCTAGATCTGGGACTAGCGGGCCCAAAGAGACCCAGTACTTC.

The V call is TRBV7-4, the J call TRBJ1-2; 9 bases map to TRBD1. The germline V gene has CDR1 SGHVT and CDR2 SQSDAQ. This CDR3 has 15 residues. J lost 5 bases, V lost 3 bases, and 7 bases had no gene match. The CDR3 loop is CASSFRTGEGYGYTF. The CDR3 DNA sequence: TGTGCCAGCAGCTTCAGGACAGGGGAGGGTTATGGCTACACCTTC.

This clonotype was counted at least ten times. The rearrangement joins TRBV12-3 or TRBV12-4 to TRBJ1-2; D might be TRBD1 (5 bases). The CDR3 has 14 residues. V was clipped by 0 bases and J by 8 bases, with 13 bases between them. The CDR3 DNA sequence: TGTGCCAGCAGTTTAGCGAGGGACCATGGGGGCTACACCTTC. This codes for CASSLARDHGGYTF.

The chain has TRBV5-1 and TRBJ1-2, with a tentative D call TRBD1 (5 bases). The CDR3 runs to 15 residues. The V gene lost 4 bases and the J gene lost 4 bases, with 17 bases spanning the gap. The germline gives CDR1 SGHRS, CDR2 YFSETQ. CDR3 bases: TGCGCCAGCAGCGATCGCGGGACGGGGATCTATGGCTACACCTTC. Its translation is CASSDRGTGIYGYTF.

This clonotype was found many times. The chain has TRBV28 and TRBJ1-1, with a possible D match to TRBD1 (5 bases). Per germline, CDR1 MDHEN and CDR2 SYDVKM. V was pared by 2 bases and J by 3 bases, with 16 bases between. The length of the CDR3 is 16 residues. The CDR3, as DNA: TGTGCCAGCAGTTTAACAGGTCCCAACGGGGACACTGAAGCTTTCTTT. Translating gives CASSLTGPNGDTEAFF.

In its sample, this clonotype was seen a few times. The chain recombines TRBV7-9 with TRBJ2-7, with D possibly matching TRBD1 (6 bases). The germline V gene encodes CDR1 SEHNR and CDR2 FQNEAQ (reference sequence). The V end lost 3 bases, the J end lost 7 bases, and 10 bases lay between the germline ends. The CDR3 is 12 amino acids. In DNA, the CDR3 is TGTGCCAGCAGCTTTACAGGGATGGAGCAGTACTTC. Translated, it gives CASSFTGMEQYF.

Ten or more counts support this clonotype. This CDR3 is CASSEVVSSGNTIYF. CDR3 nucleotide sequence: TGTGCCAGCAGTGAAGTCGTTAGCTCTGGAAACACCATATATTTT. V is TRBV2 and J is TRBJ1-3; D is uncertain. Germline lookup yields CDR1 SNHLY and CDR2 FYNNEI. V lost 1 base and J 0 bases, leaving 7 bases between the germline ends. The CDR3 length is 15 residues. The whole variable domain, filled in from reference TRBV2 and TRBJ1-3, reads EPEVTQTPSHQVTQMGQEVILRCVPISNHLYFYWYRQILGQKVEFLVSFYNNEISEKSEIFDDQFSVERPDGSNFTLKIRSTKLEDSAMYFCASSEVVSSGNTIYFGEGSWLTVV.

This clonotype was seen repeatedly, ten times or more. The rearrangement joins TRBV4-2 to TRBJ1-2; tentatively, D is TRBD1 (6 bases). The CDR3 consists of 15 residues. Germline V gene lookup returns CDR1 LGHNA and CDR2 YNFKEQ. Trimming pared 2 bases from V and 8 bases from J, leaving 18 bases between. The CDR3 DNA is TGTGCCAGCAGCCAACCACGGGGGACAAACCGGGGCTACACCTTC. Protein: CASSQPRGTNRGYTF.

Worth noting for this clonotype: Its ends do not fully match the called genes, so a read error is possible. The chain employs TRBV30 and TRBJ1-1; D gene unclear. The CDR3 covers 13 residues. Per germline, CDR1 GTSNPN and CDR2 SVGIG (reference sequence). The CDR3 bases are TGTGCCTGGGGTGTTTTGAGCGCCTATGAAGCTTTCTTT. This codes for CAWGVLSAYEAFF.